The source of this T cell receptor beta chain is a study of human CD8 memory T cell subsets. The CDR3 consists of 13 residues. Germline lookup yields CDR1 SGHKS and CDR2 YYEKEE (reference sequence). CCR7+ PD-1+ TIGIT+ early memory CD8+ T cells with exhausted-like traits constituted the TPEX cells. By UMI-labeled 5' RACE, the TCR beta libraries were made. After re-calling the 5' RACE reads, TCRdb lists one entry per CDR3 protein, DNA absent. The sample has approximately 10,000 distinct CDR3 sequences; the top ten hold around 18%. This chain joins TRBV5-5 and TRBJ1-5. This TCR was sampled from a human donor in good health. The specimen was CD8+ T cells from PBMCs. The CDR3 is CASSRGSNQPQHF.